Detailed here is one T cell receptor (beta chain). Its antigen is not known. This sample was included in a study of T cells in narcolepsy. As for the study in general: Donors had narcolepsy type 1 or type 2, or were healthy controls.

The CDR3 is 14 residues long. Germline CDR1 reads GTSNPN; CDR2 reads SVGIG (reference sequence). V was pared by 3 bases and J by 2 bases, with 10 bases between. Overall study results and limits: Autoreactive clone sequences were missing from some blood memory CD4+ repertoires. Autoreactive clonotypes reportedly recurred in blood of same and different patients, not controls. Autoreactive HCRT-specific and TRIB2-specific clonotypes were marked in same-patient CSF-versus-blood CD4+ comparisons.

Only in-frame clones appear in the TCRdb table, and some are missing; sequencing was by immunoSEQ multiplex PCR. The table lists 27,000 or so clones, around 87% of them singletons, with about 0.88% in the top ten. The rearrangement links TRBV30 to TRBJ2-2, with D possibly being TRBD1 (6 bases). This clonotype was sampled from a human donor in good health. The sequencing input was memory (CD45RA-) CD4+ T cells from blood. CDR3: CAWRGTRNTGELFF. In DNA form, the CDR3 reads TGTGCCTGGAGGGGGACACGAAACACCGGGGAGCTGTTTTTT.